This TCR beta chain was documented in a study of spatial heterogeneity in lung cancer. Looking at the study overall: Researchers sequenced follow-up PBMC samples if they had them, and these came a median of about two years after resection.

This clonotype was seen only a few times. V dropped 1 base and J dropped 7; count of bases not matched to a gene: 10. This CDR3 is 15 amino acids long. The germline V gene has CDR1 SQVTM and CDR2 ANQGSEA. MiXCR, applied by TCRdb to the 5' RACE reads, yields one record per CDR3 protein. The table shows 110,000 or so distinct CDR3 sequences, with roughly 10% occurring only once. As for time point: blood at routine non-recurrence follow-up after resection. Whole RNA, isolated from tumor, nontumor lung or frozen PBMC, was sequenced without prior sorting. V usage is TRBV29-1 and J usage is TRBJ2-4; 7 bases line up with TRBD2. The receptor was isolated from a female donor with early-stage non-small cell lung cancer. Specimen: PBMCs, collected at follow-up. CDR3 in DNA: TGCAGCGTTGAAGGCGGGGTCGCGGGAGTGAACATTCAGTACTTC. Translation: CSVEGGVAGVNIQYF.